The clone carrying this TCR beta chain was observed many times. No antigen is known for it. The data are from a study of identical twins. General study results and limits: Modeled out-of-frame TCR alpha sharing in monozygotic twins fell below observed levels. Weaker excess twin sharing was seen among beta out-of-frame sequences. Invariant MAIT and iNKT cells may have partly biased zero-insertion analyses.

The V gene end was trimmed by 5 bases and the J gene end by 6 bases; junction bases not matched to a gene: 8. This CDR3 spans 14 amino acids. Germline V CDR1 and CDR2: MNHNS, SASEGT. TCRdb used MiXCR to reprocess the 5' RACE reads, holding one entry per CDR3 protein. Of approximately 590,000 distinct CDR3 sequences in the sample, around 9.6% were seen once. These sequences were also reported in another study, on yellow fever vaccine responses in identical twins. That source adds: The authors reported partly convergent, partly personalized vaccine responses in identical twins.

The origin of this receptor is a woman aged 18-29 years in good health. The V gene is TRBV6-1, the J gene TRBJ2-7; 9 bases are shared with TRBD1. Sequences were obtained from PBMCs. The chain's CDR3 is CASSLGQGRFEQYF. Written as DNA, the CDR3 is TGTGCCAGCAGTCTGGGACAGGGTCGGTTCGAGCAGTACTTC.